This T cell receptor beta chain was recovered during a study of low-dose radiotherapy and immunotherapy resistance in tumors. About the research overall: Participants in Cohort 2 were given 1 Gy per fraction every two weeks, for 13 Gy over 26 weeks. Every two weeks patients got nivolumab 240 mg flat dose, plus ipilimumab 1 mg/kg every six weeks, intravenously.

TRAV and TRBV primers primed cDNA for both TCRalpha and TCRbeta. The authors amplified TCRs for about 20 PCR cycles with a constant-region primer and a V-primer adapter. MiXCR, run by TCRdb on the reads, gives a single entry per CDR3 protein. The sample yields around 65,000 distinct CDR3 sequences, 26% seen once. The time point was: before trial treatment. Patients qualified if they had advanced solid tumors that lacked tumor-infiltrating lymphocytes. This CDR3 has 14 amino acids. Germline-derived CDR1 and CDR2 are SGHDT and YYEEEE. Trimming took off 0 bases at V and 2 bases at J, with 8 bases between the two ends.

This material consisted of PBMCs, taken before treatment. The rearrangement links TRBV5-6 to TRBJ1-2; D remains ambiguous. The sequence derives from a male donor with rectosigmoid adenocarcinoma. The CDR3 DNA follows: TGTGCCAGCAGCTTGGCCCCGGAAAACTATGGCTACACCTTC. Translated, it gives CASSLAPENYGYTF.